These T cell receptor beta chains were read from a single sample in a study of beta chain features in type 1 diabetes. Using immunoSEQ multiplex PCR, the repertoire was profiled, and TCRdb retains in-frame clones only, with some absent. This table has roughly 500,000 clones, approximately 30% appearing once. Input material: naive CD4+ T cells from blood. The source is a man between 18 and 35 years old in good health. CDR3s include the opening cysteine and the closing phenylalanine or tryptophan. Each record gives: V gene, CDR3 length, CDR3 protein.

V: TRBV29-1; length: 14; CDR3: CSVEAGSAKNIQYF
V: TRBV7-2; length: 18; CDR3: CASSTQFRVAGEEFEQYF
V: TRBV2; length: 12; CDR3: CASRDRADEQYF
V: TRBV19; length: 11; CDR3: CASGLGDTQYF
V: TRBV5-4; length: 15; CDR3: CASRPTGTSPYEQYF
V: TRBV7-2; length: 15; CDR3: CASSAKRGFPYEQYF
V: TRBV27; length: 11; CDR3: CASSRAYEQYF
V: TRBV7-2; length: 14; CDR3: CASSSPPILEKLFF
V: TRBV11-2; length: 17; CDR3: CASSSIRGGRATDTQYF
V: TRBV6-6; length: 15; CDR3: CASSFRLAGGNEQFF
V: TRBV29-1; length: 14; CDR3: CSVDAGLVSNEQFF
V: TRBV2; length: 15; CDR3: CASRRDRGGTQPQHF
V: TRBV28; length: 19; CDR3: CASSGFSGLAGVNTGELFF
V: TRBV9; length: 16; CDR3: CASSVGPGTPGDEQFF
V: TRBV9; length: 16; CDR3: CASSPGGRSGANVLTF
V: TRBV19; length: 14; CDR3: CASSVGRGEHGYTF
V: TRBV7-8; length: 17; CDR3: CASSLAPQASGANVLTF
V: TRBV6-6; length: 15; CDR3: CASSYGPLVTDTQYF
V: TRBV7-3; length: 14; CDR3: CASSSTGASDIQYF
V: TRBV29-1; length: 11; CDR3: CSVETTDTQYF
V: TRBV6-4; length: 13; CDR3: CASSDSMADTQYF
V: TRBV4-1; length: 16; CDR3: CASSHTPGLAGEEQYF
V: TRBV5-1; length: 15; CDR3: CASSPGAGPSWTQYF
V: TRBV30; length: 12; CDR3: CACRTGENGYTF
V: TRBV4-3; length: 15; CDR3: CASSQDLGVNYGYTF
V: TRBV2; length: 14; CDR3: CASSDSAGGGELFF
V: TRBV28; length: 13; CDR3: CASRTGAATEAFF
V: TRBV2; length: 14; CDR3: CASSERADHQPQHF
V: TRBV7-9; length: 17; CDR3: CASSLSLGTGRTTEAFF
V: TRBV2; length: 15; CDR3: CASSEVRPSTDTQYF
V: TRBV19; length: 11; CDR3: CASSARNEQFF
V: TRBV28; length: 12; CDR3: CASRDSMDIQYF
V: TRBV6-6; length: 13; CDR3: CASRLPAGNTIYF
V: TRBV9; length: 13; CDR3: CASSVAGYTEAFF
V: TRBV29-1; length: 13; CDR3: CSVLTGSKDEQFF
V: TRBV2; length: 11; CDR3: CASSTVYLRFF
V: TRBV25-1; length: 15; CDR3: CASSEWEGYRETQYF
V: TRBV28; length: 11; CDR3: CASSSRYEQFF
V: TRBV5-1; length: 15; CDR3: CASSFAGVRSLEQFF
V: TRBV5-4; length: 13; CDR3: CASSQNLQETQYF
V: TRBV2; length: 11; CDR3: CASTLGETQYF
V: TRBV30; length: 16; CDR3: CAWSVRFSGSGDTQYF
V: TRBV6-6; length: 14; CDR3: CASSYRGPTDTQYF
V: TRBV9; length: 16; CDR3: CASSVDLAGKYNEQFF
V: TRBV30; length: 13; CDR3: CAWSLGVALEQYF
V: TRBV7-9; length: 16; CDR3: CASSLAVAENTGELFF
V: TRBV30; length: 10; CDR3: CAWSIETQYF
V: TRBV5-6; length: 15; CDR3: CASSWTGGYNEKLFF
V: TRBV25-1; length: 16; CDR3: CASSDSSVANTGELFF
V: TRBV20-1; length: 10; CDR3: CSARGGELFF
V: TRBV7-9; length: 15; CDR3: CASTARTGGPETQYF
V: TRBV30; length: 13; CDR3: CAWSFRVNTEAFF
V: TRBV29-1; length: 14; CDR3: CSVATSGSMNTQYF
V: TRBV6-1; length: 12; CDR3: CASSEDIVGYTF
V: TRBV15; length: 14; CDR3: CATSRGGSTDTQYF